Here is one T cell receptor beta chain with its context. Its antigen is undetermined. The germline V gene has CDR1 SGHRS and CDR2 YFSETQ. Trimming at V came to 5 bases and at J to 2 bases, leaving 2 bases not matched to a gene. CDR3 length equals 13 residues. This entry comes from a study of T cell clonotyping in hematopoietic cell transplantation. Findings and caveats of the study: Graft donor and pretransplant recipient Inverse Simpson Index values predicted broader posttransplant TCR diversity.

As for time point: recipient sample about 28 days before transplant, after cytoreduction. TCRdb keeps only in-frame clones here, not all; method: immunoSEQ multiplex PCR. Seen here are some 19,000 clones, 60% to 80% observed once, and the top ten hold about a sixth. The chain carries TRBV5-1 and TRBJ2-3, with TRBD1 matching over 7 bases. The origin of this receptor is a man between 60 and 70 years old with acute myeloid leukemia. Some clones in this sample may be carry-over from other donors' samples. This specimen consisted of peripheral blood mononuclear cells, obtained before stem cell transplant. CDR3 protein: CASRGTVTDTQYF. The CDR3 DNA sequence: TGCGCCAGCAGGGGGACAGTCACAGATACGCAGTATTTT.